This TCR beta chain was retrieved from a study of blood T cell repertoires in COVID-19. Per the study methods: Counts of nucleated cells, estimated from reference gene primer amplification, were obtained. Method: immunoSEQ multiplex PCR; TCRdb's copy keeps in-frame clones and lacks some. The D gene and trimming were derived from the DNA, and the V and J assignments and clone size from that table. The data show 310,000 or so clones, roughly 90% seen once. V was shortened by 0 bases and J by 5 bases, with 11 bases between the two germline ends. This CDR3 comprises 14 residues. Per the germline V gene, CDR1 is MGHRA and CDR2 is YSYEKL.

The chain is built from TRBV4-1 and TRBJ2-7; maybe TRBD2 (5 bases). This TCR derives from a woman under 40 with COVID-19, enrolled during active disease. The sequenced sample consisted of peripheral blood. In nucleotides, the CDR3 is TGCGCCAGCAGCCAAGATACCTCCGGGGACGAGCAGTACTTC. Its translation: CASSQDTSGDEQYF.